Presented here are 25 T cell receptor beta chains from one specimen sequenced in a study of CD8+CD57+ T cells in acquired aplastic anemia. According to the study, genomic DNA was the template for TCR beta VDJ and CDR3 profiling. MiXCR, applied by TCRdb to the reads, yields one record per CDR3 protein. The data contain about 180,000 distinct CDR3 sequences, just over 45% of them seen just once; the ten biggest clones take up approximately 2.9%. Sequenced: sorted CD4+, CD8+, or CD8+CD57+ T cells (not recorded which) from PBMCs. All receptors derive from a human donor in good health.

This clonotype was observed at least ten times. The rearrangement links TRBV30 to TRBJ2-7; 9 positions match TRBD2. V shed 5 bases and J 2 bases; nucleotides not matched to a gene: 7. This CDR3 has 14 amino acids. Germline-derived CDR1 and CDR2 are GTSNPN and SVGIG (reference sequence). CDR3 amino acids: CAWERLAATYEQYF. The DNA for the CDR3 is TGTGCCTGGGAGAGACTAGCGGCAACCTACGAGCAGTACTTC.

CDR3 coding DNA: TGTGCCTGTGCCTCAGGGGGCGAGGACACTGAAGCTTTCTTT. Encoded protein: CACASGGEDTEAFF. The V call is TRBV5-8, the J call TRBJ1-1; TRBD1 matches at 8 bases. Germline CDR1 and CDR2: SGHTS and YDEGEE. The CDR3 length is 14 residues. Trimming cost V 10 bases and J 3 bases; bases outside gene matches: 11.

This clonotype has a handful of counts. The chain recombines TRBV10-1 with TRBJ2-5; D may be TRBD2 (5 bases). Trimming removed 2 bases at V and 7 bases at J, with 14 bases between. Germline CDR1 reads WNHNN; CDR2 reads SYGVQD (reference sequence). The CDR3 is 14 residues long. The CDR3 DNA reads TGCGCCAGCAGTGAGGGAGGACCTATGCGGACCCAGTACTTC. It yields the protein CASSEGGPMRTQYF.

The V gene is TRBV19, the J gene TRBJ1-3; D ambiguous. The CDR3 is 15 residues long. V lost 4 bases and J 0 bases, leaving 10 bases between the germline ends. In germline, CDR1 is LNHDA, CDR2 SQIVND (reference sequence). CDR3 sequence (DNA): TGTGCCAGTAGTAACAGTCGGTCCTCTGGAAACACCATATATTTT. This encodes CASSNSRSSGNTIYF.

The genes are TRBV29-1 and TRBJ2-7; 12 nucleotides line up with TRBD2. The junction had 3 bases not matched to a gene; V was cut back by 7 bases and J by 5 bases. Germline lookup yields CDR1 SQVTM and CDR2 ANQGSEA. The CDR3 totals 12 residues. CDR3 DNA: TGCAGCGGACTAGCGGGAGTGGACGAGCAGTACTTC. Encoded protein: CSGLAGVDEQYF.

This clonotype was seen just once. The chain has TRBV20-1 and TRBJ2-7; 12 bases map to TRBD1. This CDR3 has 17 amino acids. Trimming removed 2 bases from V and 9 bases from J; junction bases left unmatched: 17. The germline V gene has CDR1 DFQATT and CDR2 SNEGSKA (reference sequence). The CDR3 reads CSARPPDTGQGARGQYF. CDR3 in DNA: TGCAGTGCTAGACCGCCTGATACGGGACAGGGGGCGCGAGGGCAGTACTTC.

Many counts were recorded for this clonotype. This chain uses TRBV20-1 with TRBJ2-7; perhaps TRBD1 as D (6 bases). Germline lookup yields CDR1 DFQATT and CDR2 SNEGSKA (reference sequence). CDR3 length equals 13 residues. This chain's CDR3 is CRAINRETYEQYF. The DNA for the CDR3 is TGCAGGGCGATAAACAGGGAGACCTACGAGCAGTACTTC.

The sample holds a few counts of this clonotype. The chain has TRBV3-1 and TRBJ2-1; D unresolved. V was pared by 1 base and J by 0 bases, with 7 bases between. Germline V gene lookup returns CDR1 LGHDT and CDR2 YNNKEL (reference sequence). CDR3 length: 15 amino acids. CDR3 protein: CASSQVRSSYNEQFF. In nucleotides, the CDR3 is TGTGCCAGCAGCCAAGTTAGGAGCTCCTACAATGAGCAGTTCTTC.

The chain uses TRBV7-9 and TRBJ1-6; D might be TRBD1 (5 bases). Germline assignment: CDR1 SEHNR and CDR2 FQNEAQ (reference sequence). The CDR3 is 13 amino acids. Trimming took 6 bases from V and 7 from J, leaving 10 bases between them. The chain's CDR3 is CASRGGDNSPLHF. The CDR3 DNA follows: TGTGCCAGCAGGGGGGGGGACAATTCACCCCTCCACTTT.

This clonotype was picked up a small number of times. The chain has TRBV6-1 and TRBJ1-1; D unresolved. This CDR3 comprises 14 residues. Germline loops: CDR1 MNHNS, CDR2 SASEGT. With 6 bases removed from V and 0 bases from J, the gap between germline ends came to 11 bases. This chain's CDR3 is CASRSDTLNTEAFF. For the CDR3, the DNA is TGTGCCAGCAGGTCGGATACTTTGAACACTGAAGCTTTCTTT.

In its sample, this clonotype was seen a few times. DNA for the CDR3: TGTGCCAGCATCCGACTGGGCGGGGGCTCCTACAATGAGCAGTTCTTC. Its translation is CASIRLGGGSYNEQFF. This rearrangement joins TRBV6-1 to TRBJ2-1, with 7 bases that match TRBD2. V trimming: 7 bases; J trimming: 0 bases; junction bases outside the gene matches: 9. The CDR3 runs 16 residues. CDR1 is MNHNS, CDR2 SASEGT, per germline.

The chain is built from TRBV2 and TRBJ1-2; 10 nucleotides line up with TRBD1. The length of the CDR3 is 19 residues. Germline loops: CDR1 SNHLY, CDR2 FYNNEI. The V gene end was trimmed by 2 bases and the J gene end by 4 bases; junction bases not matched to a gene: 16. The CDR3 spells CASSEPQGQGLSFTYGYTF. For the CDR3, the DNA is TGTGCCAGCAGTGAACCCCAGGGACAGGGGCTGTCCTTTACCTATGGCTACACCTTC.

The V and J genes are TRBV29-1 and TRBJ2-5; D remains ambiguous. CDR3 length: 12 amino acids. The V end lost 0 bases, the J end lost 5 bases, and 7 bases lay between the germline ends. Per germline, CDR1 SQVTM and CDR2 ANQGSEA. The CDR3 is CSVEDGSETQYF. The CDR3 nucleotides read TGCAGCGTTGAAGACGGATCCGAGACCCAGTACTTC.

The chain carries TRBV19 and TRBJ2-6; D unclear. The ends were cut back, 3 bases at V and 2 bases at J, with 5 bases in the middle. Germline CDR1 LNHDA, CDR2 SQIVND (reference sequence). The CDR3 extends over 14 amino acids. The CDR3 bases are TGTGCCAGTAGTATTGCCACTGGGGCCAACGTCCTGACTTTC. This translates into CASSIATGANVLTF.

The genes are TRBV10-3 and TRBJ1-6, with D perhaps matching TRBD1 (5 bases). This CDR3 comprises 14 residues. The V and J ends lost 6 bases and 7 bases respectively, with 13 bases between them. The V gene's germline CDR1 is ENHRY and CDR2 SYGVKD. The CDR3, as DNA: TGTGCCATCAGCTTCGGGACCGAGAATTCACCCCTCCACTTT. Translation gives CAISFGTENSPLHF.

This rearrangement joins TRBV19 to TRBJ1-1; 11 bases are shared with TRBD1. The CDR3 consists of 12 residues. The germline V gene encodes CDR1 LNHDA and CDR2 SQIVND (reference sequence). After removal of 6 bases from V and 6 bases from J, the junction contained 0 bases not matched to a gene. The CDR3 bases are TGTGCCAGTAGGGGACAGGGGGCTGAAGCTTTCTTT. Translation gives CASRGQGAEAFF. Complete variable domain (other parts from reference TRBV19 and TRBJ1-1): DGGITQSPKYLFRKEGQNVTLSCEQNLNHDAMYWYRQDPGQGLRLIYYSQIVNDFQKGDIAEGYSVSREKKESFPLTVTSAQKNPTAFYLCASRGQGAEAFFGQGTRLTVV.

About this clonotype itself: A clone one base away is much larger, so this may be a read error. In DNA, the CDR3 is TGTGCCAGCCGCCCGTCGTACGGGATCGCCCAGACCCAGTACTTC. Encoded protein: CASRPSYGIAQTQYF. This chain joins TRBV5-6 and TRBJ2-5, with TRBD2 as a possible D gene (5 bases). Germline assignment: CDR1 SGHDT and CDR2 YYEEEE. V dropped 7 bases and J dropped 6 bases, with 22 bases sitting between them. This CDR3 contains 15 residues.

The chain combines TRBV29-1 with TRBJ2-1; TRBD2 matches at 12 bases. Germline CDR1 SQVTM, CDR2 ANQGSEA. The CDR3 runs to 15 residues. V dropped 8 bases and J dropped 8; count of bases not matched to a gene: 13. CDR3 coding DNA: TGCAGCCAGCCCCTGCTAGCGGGAGGGCCCCATGAGCAGTTCTTC. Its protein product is CSQPLLAGGPHEQFF.

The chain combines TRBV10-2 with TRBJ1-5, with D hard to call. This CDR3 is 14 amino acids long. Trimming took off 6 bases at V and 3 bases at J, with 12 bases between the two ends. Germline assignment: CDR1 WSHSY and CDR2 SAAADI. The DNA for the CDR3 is TGCGCCAGCAGGCAGGTCACCTACAATCAGCCCCAGCATTTT. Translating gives CASRQVTYNQPQHF.

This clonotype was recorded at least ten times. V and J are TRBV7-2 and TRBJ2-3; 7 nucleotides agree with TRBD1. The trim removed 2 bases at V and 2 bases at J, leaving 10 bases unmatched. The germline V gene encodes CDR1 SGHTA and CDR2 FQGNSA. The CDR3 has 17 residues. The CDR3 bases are TGTGCCAGCAGCTTATTCGGACAGGCCTTACCCACAGATACGCAGTATTTT. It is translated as CASSLFGQALPTDTQYF. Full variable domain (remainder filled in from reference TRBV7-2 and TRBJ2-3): GAGVSQSPSNKVTEKGKDVELRCDPISGHTALYWYRQSLGQGLEFLIYFQGNSAPDKSGLPSDRFSAERTGGSVSTLTIQRTQQEDSAVYLCASSLFGQALPTDTQYFGPGTRLTVL.

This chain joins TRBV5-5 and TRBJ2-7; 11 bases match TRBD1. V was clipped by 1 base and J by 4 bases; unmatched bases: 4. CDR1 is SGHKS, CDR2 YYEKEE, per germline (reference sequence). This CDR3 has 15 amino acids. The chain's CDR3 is CASSLSGQGGYEQYF. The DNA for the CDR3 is TGTGCCAGCAGCTTGTCGGGACAGGGGGGGTACGAGCAGTACTTC.

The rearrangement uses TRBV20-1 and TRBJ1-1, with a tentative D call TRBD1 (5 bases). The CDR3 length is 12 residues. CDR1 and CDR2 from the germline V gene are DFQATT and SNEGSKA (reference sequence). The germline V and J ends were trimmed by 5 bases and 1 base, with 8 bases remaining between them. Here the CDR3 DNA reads TGCAGTGCTCGGGACTGGAACACTGAAGCTTTCTTT. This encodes CSARDWNTEAFF.

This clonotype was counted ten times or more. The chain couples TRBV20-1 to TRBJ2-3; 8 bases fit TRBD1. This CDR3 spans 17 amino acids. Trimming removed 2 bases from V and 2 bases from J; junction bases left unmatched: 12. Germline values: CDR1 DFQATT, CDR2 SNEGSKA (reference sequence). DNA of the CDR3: TGCAGTGCTAGAAACCCTGGGACAGGCCTCATCACAGATACGCAGTATTTT. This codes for CSARNPGTGLITDTQYF.

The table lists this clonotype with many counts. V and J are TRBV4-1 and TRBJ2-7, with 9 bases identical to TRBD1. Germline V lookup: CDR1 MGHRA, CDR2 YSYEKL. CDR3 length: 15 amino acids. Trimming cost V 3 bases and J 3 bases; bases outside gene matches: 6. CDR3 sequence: CASSHPGQGIYEQYF. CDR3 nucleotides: TGCGCCAGCAGCCACCCGGGACAGGGTATCTACGAGCAGTACTTC.

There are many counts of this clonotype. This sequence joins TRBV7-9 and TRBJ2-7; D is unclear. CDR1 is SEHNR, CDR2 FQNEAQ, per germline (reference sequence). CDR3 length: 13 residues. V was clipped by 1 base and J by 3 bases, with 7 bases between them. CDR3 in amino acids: CASSLDDGYEQYF. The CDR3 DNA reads TGTGCCAGCAGCTTAGATGACGGCTACGAGCAGTACTTC.